Included here is one TCR beta chain sequence, with context. Its antigen is undetermined. The data originate from a study of blood T cells in healthy people across ages. The study's findings and limits: Among T cells, TCR beta diversity per million cells dropped roughly linearly as age rose.

V lost 4 bases and J lost 7, with 16 bases in between. Germline CDR1 is SGHTA and CDR2 is FQGNSA. The CDR3 covers 14 residues. PBMCs, at least 6 million per sample, were isolated. Then a second PCR, running roughly 7 to 11 cycles, was carried out with a sample-barcoded 5' primer and a J-beta primer mix. Any given sample supplied a minimum of 2.5 million CDR3-containing paired-end reads. MiXCR, run by TCRdb on the 5' RACE reads, gives a single entry per CDR3 protein. The sample holds around 580,000 distinct CDR3 sequences; around 50% are singletons and the top ten take about 26%. The sequence was collected from a man aged 80 or over in good health. The sequenced sample was blood. V usage is TRBV7-2 and J usage is TRBJ1-2, with D tentatively TRBD1 (6 bases). The CDR3 region has the DNA TGTGCCAGCAGCTCTACAGGGTTGGTCCCTGGCTACACCTTC. As protein: CASSSTGLVPGYTF.